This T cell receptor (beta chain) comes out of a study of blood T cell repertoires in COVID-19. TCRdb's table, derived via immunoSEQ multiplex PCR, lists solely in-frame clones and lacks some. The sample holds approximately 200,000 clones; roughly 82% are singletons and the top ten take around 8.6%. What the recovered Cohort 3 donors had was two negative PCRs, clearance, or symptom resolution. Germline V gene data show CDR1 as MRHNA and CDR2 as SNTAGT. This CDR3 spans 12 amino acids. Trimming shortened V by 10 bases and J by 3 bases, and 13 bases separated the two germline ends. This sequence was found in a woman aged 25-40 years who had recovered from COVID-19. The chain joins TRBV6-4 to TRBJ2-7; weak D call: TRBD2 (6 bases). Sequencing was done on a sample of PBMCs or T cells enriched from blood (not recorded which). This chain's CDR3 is CATKEGHYEQYF. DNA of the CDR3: TGTGCCACCAAGGAGGGCCACTACGAGCAGTACTTC.